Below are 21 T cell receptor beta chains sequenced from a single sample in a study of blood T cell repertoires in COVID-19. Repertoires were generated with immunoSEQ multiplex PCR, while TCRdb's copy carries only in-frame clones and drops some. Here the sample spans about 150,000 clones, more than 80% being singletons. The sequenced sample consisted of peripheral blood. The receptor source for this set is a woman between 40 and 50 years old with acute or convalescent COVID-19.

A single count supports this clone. CDR3 loop: CASETGASYEQYF. For the CDR3, the DNA is TGTGCCAGCGAGACAGGGGCATCCTACGAGCAGTACTTC. The chain employs TRBV28 and TRBJ2-7; 8 nucleotides agree with TRBD1. Germline CDR1 and CDR2: MDHEN and SYDVKM. Trimming removed 8 bases from V and 1 base from J; junction bases left unmatched: 4. CDR3 length equals 13 residues. The complete variable domain, with remaining parts taken from reference TRBV28 and TRBJ2-7, reads DVKVTQSSRYLVKRTGEKVFLECVQDMDHENMFWYRQDPGLGLRLIYFSYDVKMKEKGDIPEGYSVSREKKERFSLILESASTNQTSMYLCASETGASYEQYFGPGTRLTVT.

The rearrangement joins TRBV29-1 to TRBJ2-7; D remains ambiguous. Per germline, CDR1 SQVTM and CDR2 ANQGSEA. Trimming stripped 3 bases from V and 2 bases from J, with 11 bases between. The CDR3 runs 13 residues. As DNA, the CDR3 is TGCAGCGTTGACAGTCAGGTTCCCTACGAGCAGTACTTC. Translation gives CSVDSQVPYEQYF.

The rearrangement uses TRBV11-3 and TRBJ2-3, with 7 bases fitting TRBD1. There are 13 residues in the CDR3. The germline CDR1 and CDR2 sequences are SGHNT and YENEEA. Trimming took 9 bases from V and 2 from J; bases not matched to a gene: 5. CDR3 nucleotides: TGTGCCAGAGGACAGGTAAACACAGATACGCAGTATTTT. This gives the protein CARGQVNTDTQYF.

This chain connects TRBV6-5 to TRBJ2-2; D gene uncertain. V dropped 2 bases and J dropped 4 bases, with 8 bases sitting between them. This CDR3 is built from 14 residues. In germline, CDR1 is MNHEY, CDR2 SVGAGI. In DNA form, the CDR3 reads TGTGCCAGCAGTTACCGAACGGGCACCGGGGAGCTGTTTTTT. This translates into CASSYRTGTGELFF.

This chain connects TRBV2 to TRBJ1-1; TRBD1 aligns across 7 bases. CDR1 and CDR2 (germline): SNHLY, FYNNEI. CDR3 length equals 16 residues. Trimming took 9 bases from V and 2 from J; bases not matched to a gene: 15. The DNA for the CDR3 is TGTGCCAGGAGAGGGGACCCGACAGGGCGTAACACTGAAGCTTTCTTT. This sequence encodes CARRGDPTGRNTEAFF.

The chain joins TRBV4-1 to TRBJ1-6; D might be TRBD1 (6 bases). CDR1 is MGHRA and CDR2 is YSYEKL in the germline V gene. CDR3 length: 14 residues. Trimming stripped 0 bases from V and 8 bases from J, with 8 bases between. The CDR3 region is CASSQDRGDSPLHF. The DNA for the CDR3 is TGCGCCAGCAGCCAAGACAGGGGAGATTCACCCCTCCACTTT.

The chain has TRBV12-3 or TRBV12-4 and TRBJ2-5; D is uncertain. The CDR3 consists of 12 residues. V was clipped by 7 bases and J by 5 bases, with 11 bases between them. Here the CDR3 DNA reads TGTGCCAGCACAGGCTTATCGGAGACCCAGTACTTC. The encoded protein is CASTGLSETQYF.

CDR3 coding DNA: TGTGCCAGCAGCCAACAAGGGGGCTTGTTCTTC. It codes for CASSQQGGLFF. The V gene is TRBV3-1 (or the pseudogene TRBV3-2), the J gene TRBJ2-1; 7 nucleotides line up with TRBD1. Germline lookup yields CDR1 LGHDT and CDR2 YNNKEL (reference sequence). CDR3 length: 11 amino acids. Trimming cost V 2 bases and J 15 bases; bases outside gene matches: 4.

The CDR3 region is CASSLDPRLAGGDTQYF. DNA of the CDR3: TGTGCCAGCAGCTTAGATCCCCGACTAGCGGGAGGGGATACGCAGTATTTT. This chain connects TRBV7-3 to TRBJ2-3; 14 bases are shared with TRBD2. Germline CDR1 reads SGHTA; CDR2 reads FQGTGA. The CDR3 is 17 amino acids. V trimming: 2 bases; J trimming: 6 bases; junction bases outside the gene matches: 7.

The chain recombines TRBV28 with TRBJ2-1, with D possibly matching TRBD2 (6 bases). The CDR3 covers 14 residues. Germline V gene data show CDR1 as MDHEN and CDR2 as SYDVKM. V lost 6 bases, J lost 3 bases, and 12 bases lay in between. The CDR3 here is CASRVISGYNEQFF. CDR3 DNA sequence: TGTGCCAGCAGAGTCATTAGCGGCTACAATGAGCAGTTCTTC.

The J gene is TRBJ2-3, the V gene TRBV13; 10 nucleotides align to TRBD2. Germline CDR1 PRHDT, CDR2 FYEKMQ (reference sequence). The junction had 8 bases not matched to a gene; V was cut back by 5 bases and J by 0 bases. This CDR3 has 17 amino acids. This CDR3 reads CASSLSSGGGSTDTQYF. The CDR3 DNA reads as TGTGCCAGCAGCCTTTCCAGCGGGGGGGGCAGCACAGATACGCAGTATTTT.

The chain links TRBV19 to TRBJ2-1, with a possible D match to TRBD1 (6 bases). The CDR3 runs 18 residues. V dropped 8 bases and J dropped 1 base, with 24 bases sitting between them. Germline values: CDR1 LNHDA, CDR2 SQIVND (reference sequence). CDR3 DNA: TGTGCCAGTCACCCTACCCCCCCAGGGGTTGTTTCCTACAATGAGCAGTTCTTC. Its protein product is CASHPTPPGVVSYNEQFF.

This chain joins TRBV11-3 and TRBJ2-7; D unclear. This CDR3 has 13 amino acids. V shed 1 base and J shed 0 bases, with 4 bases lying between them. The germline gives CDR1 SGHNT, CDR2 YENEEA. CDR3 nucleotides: TGTGCCAGCAGCTTAGTAGACTCCTACGAGCAGTACTTC. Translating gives CASSLVDSYEQYF.

CDR3 DNA: TGTGCCAGCTCACTACTGACCGGGTCCGAAAATCAGCCCCAGCATTTT. Translating it yields CASSLLTGSENQPQHF. The chain joins TRBV18 to TRBJ1-5; unclear D gene. V was pared by 4 bases and J by 4 bases, with 17 bases between. This CDR3 has 16 amino acids. Germline CDR1 and CDR2: KGHSH and LQKENI.

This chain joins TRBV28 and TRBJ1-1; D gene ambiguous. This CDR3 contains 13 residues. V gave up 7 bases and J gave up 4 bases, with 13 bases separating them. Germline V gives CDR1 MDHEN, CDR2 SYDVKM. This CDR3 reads CASTYGLSTEAFF. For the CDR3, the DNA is TGTGCCAGCACCTACGGACTAAGCACTGAAGCTTTCTTT.

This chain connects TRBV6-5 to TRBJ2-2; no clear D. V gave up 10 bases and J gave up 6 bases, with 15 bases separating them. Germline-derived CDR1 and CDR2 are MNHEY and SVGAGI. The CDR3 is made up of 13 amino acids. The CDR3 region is CATKSARSGELFF. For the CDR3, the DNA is TGTGCCACTAAGAGCGCTAGGTCCGGGGAGCTGTTTTTT.

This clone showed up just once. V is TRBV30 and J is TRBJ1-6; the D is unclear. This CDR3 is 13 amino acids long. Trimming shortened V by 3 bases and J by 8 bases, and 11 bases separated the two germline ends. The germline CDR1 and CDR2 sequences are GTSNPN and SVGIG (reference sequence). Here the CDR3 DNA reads TGTGCCTGGAGATCCGGGGAAGATTCACCCCTCCACTTT. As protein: CAWRSGEDSPLHF. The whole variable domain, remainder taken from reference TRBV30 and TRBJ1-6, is SQTIHQWPATLVQPVGSPLSLECTVEGTSNPNLYWYRQAAGRGLQLLFYSVGIGQISSEVPQNLSASRPQDRQFILSSKKLLLSDSGFYLCAWRSGEDSPLHFGNGTRLTVT.

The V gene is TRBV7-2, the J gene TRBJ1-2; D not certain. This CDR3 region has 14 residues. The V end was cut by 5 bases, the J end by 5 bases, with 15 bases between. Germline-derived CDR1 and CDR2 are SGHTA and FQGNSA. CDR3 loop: CASSINPGGYGYTF. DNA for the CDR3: TGTGCCAGCAGCATAAACCCAGGAGGGTATGGCTACACCTTC.

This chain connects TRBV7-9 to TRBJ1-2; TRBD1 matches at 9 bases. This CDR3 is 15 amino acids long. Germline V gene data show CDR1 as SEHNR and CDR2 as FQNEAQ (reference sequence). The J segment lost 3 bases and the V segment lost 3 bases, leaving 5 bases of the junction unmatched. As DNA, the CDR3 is TGTGCCAGCAGCTTGCGGGACAGGGATTACTATGGCTACACCTTC. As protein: CASSLRDRDYYGYTF.

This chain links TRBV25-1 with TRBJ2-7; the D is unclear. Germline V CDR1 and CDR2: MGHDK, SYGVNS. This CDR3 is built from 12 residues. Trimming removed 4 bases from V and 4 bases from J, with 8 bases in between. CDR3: CASSGASYEQYF. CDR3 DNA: TGTGCCAGCAGTGGGGCCAGTTACGAGCAGTACTTC.

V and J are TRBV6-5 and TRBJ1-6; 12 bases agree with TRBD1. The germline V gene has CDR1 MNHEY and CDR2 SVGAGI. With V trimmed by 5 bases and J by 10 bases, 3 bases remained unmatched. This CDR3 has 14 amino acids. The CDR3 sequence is CASSPGTGGSPLHF. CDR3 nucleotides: TGTGCCAGCAGTCCTGGGACAGGGGGCTCACCCCTCCACTTT.